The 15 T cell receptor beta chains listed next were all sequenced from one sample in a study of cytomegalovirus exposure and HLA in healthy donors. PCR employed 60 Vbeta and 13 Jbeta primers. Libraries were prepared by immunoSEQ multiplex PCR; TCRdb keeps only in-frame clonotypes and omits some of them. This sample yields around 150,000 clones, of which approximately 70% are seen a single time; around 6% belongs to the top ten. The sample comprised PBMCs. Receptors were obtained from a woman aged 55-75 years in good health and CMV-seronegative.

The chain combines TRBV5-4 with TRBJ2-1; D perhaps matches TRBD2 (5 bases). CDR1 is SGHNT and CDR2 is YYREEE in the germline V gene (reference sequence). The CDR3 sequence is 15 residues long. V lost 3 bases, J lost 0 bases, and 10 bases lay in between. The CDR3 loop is CASSSTGSSYNEQFF. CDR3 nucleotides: TGTGCCAGCAGCTCCACGGGAAGCTCCTACAATGAGCAGTTCTTC.

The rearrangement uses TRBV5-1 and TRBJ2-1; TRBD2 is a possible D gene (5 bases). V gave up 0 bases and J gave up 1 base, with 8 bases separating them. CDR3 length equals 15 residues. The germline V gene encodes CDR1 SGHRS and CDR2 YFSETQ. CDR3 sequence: CASSLEERSYNEQFF. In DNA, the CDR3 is TGCGCCAGCAGCTTGGAAGAGCGGTCCTACAATGAGCAGTTCTTC.

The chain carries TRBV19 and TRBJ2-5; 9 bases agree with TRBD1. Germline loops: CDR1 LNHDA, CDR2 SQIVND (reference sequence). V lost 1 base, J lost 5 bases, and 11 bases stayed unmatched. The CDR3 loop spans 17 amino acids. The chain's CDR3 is CASSIGVRDRAGETQYF. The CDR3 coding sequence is TGTGCCAGTAGTATAGGGGTTCGGGACAGGGCGGGGGAGACCCAGTACTTC.

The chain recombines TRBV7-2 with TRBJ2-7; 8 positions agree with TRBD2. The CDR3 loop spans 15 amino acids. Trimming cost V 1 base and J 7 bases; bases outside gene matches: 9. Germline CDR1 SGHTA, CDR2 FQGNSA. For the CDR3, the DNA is TGTGCCAGCAGCTTAGACGGGGGGGCCAACCGGGAGCAGTACTTC. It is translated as CASSLDGGANREQYF.

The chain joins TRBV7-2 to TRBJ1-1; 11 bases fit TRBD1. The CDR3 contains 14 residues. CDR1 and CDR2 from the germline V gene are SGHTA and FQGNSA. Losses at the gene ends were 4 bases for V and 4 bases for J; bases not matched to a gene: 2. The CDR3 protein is CASSSDRGPTEAFF. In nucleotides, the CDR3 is TGTGCCAGCAGCTCGGACAGGGGGCCCACTGAAGCTTTCTTT.

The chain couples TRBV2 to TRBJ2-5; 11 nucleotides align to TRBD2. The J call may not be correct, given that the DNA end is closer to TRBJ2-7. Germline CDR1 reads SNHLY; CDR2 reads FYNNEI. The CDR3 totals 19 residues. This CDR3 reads CASSRETSGMTPRNYEQYF. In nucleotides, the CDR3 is TGTGCCAGCAGTCGGGAGACTAGCGGGATGACTCCCCGCAACTACGAGCAGTACTTC.

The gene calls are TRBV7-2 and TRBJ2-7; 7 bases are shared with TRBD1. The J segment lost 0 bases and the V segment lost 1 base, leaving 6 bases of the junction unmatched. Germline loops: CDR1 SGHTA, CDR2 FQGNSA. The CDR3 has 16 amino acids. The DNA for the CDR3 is TGTGCCAGCAGCTTAGGGGGGACAGCTTTCTCCTACGAGCAGTACTTC. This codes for CASSLGGTAFSYEQYF.

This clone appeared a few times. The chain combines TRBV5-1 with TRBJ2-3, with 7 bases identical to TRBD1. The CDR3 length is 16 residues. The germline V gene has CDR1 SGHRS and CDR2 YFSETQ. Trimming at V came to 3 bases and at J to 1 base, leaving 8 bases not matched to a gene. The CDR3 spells CASSSVTGAGTDTQYF. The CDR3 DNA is TGCGCCAGCAGCTCCGTAACAGGGGCTGGCACAGATACGCAGTATTTT.

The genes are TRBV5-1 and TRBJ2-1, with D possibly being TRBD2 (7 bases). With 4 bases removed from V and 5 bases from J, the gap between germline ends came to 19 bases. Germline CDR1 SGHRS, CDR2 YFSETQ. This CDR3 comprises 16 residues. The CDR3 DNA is TGCGCCAGCAGCGGGGCGGGGGCCCTACAAAACAATGAGCAGTTCTTC. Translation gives CASSGAGALQNNEQFF. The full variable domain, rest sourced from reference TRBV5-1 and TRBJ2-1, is KAGVTQTPRYLIKTRGQQVTLSCSPISGHRSVSWYQQTPGQGLQFLFEYFSETQRNKGNFPGRFSGRQFSNSRSEMNVSTLELGDSALYLCASSGAGALQNNEQFFGPGTRLTVL.

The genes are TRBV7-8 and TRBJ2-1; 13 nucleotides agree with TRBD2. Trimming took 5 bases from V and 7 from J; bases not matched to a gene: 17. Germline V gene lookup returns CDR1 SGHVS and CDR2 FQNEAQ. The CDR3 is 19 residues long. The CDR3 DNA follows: TGTGCCAGCAGCCGTCCATTCGGAGTTGGGACTAGCGGGACGAATGAGCAGTTCTTC. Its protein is CASSRPFGVGTSGTNEQFF.

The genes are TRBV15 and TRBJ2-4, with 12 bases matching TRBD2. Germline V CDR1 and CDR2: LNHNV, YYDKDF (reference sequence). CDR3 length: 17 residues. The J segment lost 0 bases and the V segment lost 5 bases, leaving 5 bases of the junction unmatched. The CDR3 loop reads CATSGTSGRAAKNIQYF. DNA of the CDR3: TGTGCCACCAGCGGGACTAGCGGGCGGGCAGCCAAAAACATTCAGTACTTC.

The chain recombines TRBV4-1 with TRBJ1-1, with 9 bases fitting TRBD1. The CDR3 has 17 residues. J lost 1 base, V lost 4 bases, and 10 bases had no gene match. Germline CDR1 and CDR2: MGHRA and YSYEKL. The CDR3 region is CASSPEGTGTGNTEAFF. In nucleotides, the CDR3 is TGCGCCAGCAGCCCCGAGGGGACAGGGACTGGGAACACTGAAGCTTTCTTT.

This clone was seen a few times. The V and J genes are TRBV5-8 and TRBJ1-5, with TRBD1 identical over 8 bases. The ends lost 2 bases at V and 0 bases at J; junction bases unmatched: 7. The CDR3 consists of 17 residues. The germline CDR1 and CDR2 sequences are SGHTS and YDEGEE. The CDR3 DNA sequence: TGTGCCAGCAGCTTCGGGACAGGATTTTATAGCAATCAGCCCCAGCATTTT. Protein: CASSFGTGFYSNQPQHF.

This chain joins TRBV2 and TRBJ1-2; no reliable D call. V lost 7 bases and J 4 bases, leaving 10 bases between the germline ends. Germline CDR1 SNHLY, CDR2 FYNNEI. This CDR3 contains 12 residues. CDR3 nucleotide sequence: TGTGCCAGCAACGCAGGATCCTATGGCTACACCTTC. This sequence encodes CASNAGSYGYTF.

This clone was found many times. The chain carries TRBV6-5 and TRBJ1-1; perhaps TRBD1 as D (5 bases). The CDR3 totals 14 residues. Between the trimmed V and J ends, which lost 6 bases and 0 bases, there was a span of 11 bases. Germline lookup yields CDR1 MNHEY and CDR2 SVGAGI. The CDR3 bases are TGTGCCAGCAGAACCTCAGGGATGAACACTGAAGCTTTCTTT. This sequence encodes CASRTSGMNTEAFF.